This TCR beta chain was sequenced for a study of PD-L1 blockade in urothelial cancer. About the study: Analyzed time points were 3 weeks (second dose) and 6 weeks after therapy began.

The protocol was immunoSEQ multiplex PCR, while the TCRdb copy is restricted to in-frame clones and leaves out a portion. The profile shows about 90,000 clones, less than 85% of them singletons. Time point: peripheral blood 6 weeks after treatment start. Each patient's cancer was a locally advanced or metastatic urothelial carcinoma. CDR3 size: 17 residues. The germline gives CDR1 SGHRS, CDR2 YFSETQ. V shed 3 bases and J 4 bases; nucleotides not matched to a gene: 10. This TCR came from a man in his sixties or seventies with urothelial cancer. The specimen comprised PBMCs, sampled around atezolizumab (anti-PD-L1) treatment. The chain links TRBV5-1 to TRBJ2-5; TRBD2 agrees at 12 bases. The DNA for the CDR3 is TGCGCCAGCAGCTCTAGCGGGGGGGCCCCCTCGGGAGAGACCCAGTACTTC. It yields the protein CASSSSGGAPSGETQYF.